Detailed here is one T cell receptor (beta chain). Its specificity is not known. The sample comes from a study of T cell repertoires in cytomegalovirus infection. The wider study: As its CMV epitopes, the study selected recently identified HLA-C-restricted and well-studied HLA-B-restricted targets. Both a matching HLA type and CMV infection were indicated by public TCR beta signatures. Study findings and constraints: Adding up the frequency of public TCR beta families identified people who carried CMV plus the relevant HLA. CMV-specific TCR beta clonotypes restricted by HLA-C dominated the ex vivo response.

MiXCR, run by TCRdb on the reads, gives a single entry per CDR3 protein. The sample shows 570,000 or so distinct CDR3 sequences, over 35% of them seen only once. The CDR3 length is 15 residues. CDR1 is SGHRS, CDR2 YFSETQ, per germline. Trimming pared 4 bases from V and 5 bases from J, leaving 16 bases between. This sequence originates from a human donor in good health (CMV status not recorded). Some clones in this sample may be carry-over from other donors' samples. Source: cultured PBMCs, taken from culture after CMV antigen stimulation. The gene calls are TRBV5-1 and TRBJ1-5, with D possibly TRBD1 on 6 matching bases. CDR3 residues: CASSPEAGVYQPQHF. CDR3 nucleotide sequence: TGCGCCAGCAGCCCGGAGGCAGGGGTTTATCAGCCCCAGCATTTT.